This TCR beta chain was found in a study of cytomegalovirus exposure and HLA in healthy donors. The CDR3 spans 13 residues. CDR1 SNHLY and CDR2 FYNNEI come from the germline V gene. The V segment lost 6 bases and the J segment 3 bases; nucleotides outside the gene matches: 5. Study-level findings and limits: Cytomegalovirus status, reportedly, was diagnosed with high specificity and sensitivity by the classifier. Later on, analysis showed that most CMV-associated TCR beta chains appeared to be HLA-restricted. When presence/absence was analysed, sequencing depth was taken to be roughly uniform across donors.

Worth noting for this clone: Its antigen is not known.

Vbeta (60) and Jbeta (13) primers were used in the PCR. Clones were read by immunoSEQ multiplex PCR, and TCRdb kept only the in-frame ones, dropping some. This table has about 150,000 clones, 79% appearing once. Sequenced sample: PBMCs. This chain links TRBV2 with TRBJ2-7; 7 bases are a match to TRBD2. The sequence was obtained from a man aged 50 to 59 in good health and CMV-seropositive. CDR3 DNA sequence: TGTGCCAGCAGATTAGCGGGCCTCTACGAGCAGTACTTC. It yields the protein CASRLAGLYEQYF.